This T cell receptor (beta chain) was captured by sequencing in a study of technical replicates of blood from a few donors. CDR3 length: 18 amino acids. Germline CDR1 reads SQVTM; CDR2 reads ANQGSEA. V dropped 7 bases and J dropped 0 bases, with 26 bases sitting between them. The data were produced by immunoSEQ multiplex PCR, yet TCRdb's version contains in-frame clones alone and is incomplete. The sample holds over 85,000 clones, approximately 95% seen once. The genes are TRBV29-1 and TRBJ2-3, with D uncertain. This receptor was identified in a human donor in good health. The sequenced sample was T cells isolated from PBMCs. The CDR3 DNA follows: TGCAGCGCATCGACCTATATGACAAACGCACTTAGCACAGATACGCAGTATTTT. Residues: CSASTYMTNALSTDTQYF.